Each of the 30 T cell receptor beta chains below was sequenced from the same sample in a study of Graves' ophthalmopathy and Graves' hyperthyroidism. Amplification from RNA transcripts yielded the TCR beta CDR3 regions. The authors performed first-round RT-PCR with HTBI primers and then a second-round multiplex PCR. From the multiplex PCR reads, TCRdb called clonotypes with MiXCR, one entry per CDR3 protein. The sample contains hundreds of thousands of distinct CDR3 sequences, 21% of which appear only once. The sample was peripheral blood. The receptor set was obtained from a woman between 18 and 29 years old with stable Graves' hyperthyroidism.

The chain combines TRBV12-3 or TRBV12-4 with TRBJ2-5, with 12 nucleotides matching TRBD2. V shed 2 bases and J 5 bases; nucleotides not matched to a gene: 3. This CDR3 has 15 residues. CDR3 sequence reads: CASSLRLAGVETQYF. CDR3 DNA sequence: TGTGCCAGCAGTTTAAGACTAGCGGGAGTCGAGACCCAGTACTTC.

The table lists this clonotype with a count of one. The chain links TRBV20-1 to TRBJ2-2; tentatively, D is TRBD2 (5 bases). Deletions cut 1 base from V and 4 bases from J, with 13 bases between. Germline V gene lookup returns CDR1 DFQATT and CDR2 SNEGSKA (reference sequence). The CDR3 totals 15 residues. CDR3 amino acids: CSARVSALATGELFF. CDR3 nucleotide sequence: TGCAGTGCTAGAGTTTCAGCGCTAGCCACCGGGGAGCTGTTTTTT.

J is TRBJ2-7 and V is TRBV6-2 or TRBV6-3; 8 bases are shared with TRBD1. The germline CDR1 and CDR2 sequences are MNHEY and SVGEGT. The CDR3 is 17 residues long. V dropped 4 bases and J dropped 0; count of bases not matched to a gene: 11. CDR3 nucleotides: TGTGCCAGCAGTTTGGACAGGGCTGCCCAATTCTCCTACGAGCAGTACTTC. Translated: CASSLDRAAQFSYEQYF.

This clonotype was counted many times. This chain connects TRBV30 to TRBJ1-1; tentative D call: TRBD1 (6 bases). The CDR3 spans 13 residues. The germline V gene has CDR1 GTSNPN and CDR2 SVGIG (reference sequence). Trimming cost V 2 bases and J 5 bases, with 12 bases left between them. The CDR3 loop reads CAWSKGGGTEAFF. As DNA, the CDR3 is TGTGCCTGGAGTAAGGGGGGAGGGACTGAAGCTTTCTTT.

In the case of this clonotype: This may arise from a read error, as a much more abundant clone is one base away. The chain combines TRBV28 with TRBJ2-5, with 8 bases aligning to TRBD1. Germline assignment: CDR1 MDHEN and CDR2 SYDVKM. The CDR3 runs 14 residues. In DNA, the CDR3 is TGTGCCAGCAGACCCCGGACAGGGAAAGAGACCCATTACTTC. This gives the protein CASRPRTGKETHYF.

This clonotype was detected only a few times. The chain couples TRBV5-1 to TRBJ1-1, with D uncertain. The length of the CDR3 is 14 residues. Germline V lookup: CDR1 SGHRS, CDR2 YFSETQ. The V and J ends lost 2 bases and 8 bases respectively, with 16 bases between them. The CDR3 region has the DNA TGCGCCAGCAGCTTACCGGGCGGACCTCTGGAAGCTTTCTTT. Its translation is CASSLPGGPLEAFF.

The sample holds many counts of this clonotype. This chain connects TRBV7-2 to TRBJ1-3; D unclear. This CDR3 region has 12 residues. Looked up from germline, CDR1 is SGHTA and CDR2 is FQGNSA. V was clipped by 8 bases and J by 0 bases, with 5 bases between them. CDR3 in DNA: TGTGCCAGCCGATACTCTGGAAACACCATATATTTT. It translates to CASRYSGNTIYF.

This clonotype came up many times. CDR3 DNA: TGTGCCAGCAGTCAGGGACTTCAGAACACTGAAGCTTTCTTT. Residues: CASSQGLQNTEAFF. This chain links TRBV2 with TRBJ1-1; D possibly corresponds to TRBD1 (5 bases). V was trimmed by 5 bases and J by 1 base, leaving 11 bases between them. Germline V CDR1 and CDR2: SNHLY, FYNNEI. The CDR3 is 14 amino acids.

This chain uses TRBV11-2 with TRBJ2-2, with TRBD2 matching over 11 bases. Looked up from germline, CDR1 is SGHAT and CDR2 is FQNNGV. V lost 1 base, J lost 6 bases, and 1 base stayed unmatched. This CDR3 has 15 amino acids. The CDR3 sequence is CASSLGGLAAGELFF. CDR3 nucleotides: TGTGCCAGCAGCTTAGGGGGACTAGCGGCCGGGGAGCTGTTTTTT. Drawing the rest from reference TRBV11-2 and TRBJ2-2, the complete variable domain is EAGVAQSPRYKIIEKRQSVAFWCNPISGHATLYWYQQILGQGPKLLIQFQNNGVVDDSQLPKDRFSAERLKGVDSTLKIQPAKLEDSAVYLCASSLGGLAAGELFFGEGSRLTVL.

In this sample, this clonotype turned up many times. This chain links TRBV19 with TRBJ1-1, with D possibly matching TRBD1 (6 bases). CDR1 LNHDA and CDR2 SQIVND come from the germline V gene (reference sequence). The CDR3 has 17 amino acids. V lost 4 bases and J 1 base, leaving 19 bases between the germline ends. In nucleotides, the CDR3 is TGTGCCAGTAGTACCTCACTCAGTGGGGGCTGGAACACTGAAGCTTTCTTT. Translating gives CASSTSLSGGWNTEAFF.

Many counts were recorded for this clonotype. The V gene is TRBV6-1, the J gene TRBJ2-4, with TRBD2 identical over 14 bases. Germline-derived CDR1 and CDR2 are MNHNS and SASEGT. The CDR3 runs to 16 residues. The V segment lost 6 bases and the J segment 9 bases; nucleotides outside the gene matches: 10. CDR3 sequence (DNA): TGTGCCAGCAGCCTAACCTCGGGACTAGCGGGAGCCATTCAGTACTTC. It is translated as CASSLTSGLAGAIQYF.

The rearrangement joins TRBV27 to TRBJ1-2, with TRBD1 identical over 12 bases. The CDR3 runs 15 residues. Trimming took 5 bases from V and 7 from J; bases not matched to a gene: 8. The germline CDR1 and CDR2 sequences are MNHEY and SMNVEV (reference sequence). DNA of the CDR3: TGTGCCAGCAGTCCCGGGACAGGGGGCGCAGGTGGCTACACCTTC. Translating it yields CASSPGTGGAGGYTF.

This clonotype was seen repeatedly, ten times or more. The genes are TRBV12-3 or TRBV12-4 and TRBJ1-5; D not resolved. Trimming left V 0 bases short and J 2 bases short, with 14 bases between. The CDR3 has 17 residues. CDR3 sequence (DNA): TGTGCCAGCAGTTTAGCGTGGACCCGCCTAGGCAATCAGCCCCAGCATTTT. Its translation: CASSLAWTRLGNQPQHF.

The chain couples TRBV7-2 to TRBJ1-1, with 8 bases fitting TRBD1. This CDR3 has 13 residues. Trimming cost V 7 bases and J 8 bases; bases outside gene matches: 9. Looked up from germline, CDR1 is SGHTA and CDR2 is FQGNSA. DNA of the CDR3: TGTGCCAGCATCGACAGGGGTTACCGAGAAGCTTTCTTT. Amino acid sequence: CASIDRGYREAFF.

This clonotype was seen many times. The V gene is TRBV12-3 or TRBV12-4, the J gene TRBJ2-5, with TRBD1 matching over 9 bases. Trimming cost V 4 bases and J 0 bases; bases outside gene matches: 6. CDR3 length: 16 amino acids. CDR3 loop: CASSSTDRGNQETQYF. The CDR3 DNA follows: TGTGCCAGCAGTTCAACGGACAGGGGCAACCAAGAGACCCAGTACTTC.

The table lists this clonotype with many counts. This chain joins TRBV20-1 and TRBJ2-7, with 9 bases aligning to TRBD2. CDR3 length: 18 amino acids. Germline-derived CDR1 and CDR2 are DFQATT and SNEGSKA (reference sequence). V dropped 5 bases and J dropped 2; count of bases not matched to a gene: 19. The chain's CDR3 is CSAGTGLASGGGPYEQYF. The CDR3 DNA follows: TGCAGTGCTGGCACAGGACTAGCGTCCGGTGGGGGGCCCTACGAGCAGTACTTC.

V gene TRBV10-3 combines with J gene TRBJ2-7; 8 bases line up with TRBD1. From germline, CDR1 is ENHRY and CDR2 SYGVKD. V gave up 6 bases and J gave up 3 bases; unmatched junction bases: 7. The CDR3 is 14 residues long. The CDR3 spells CAIRGQDGYYEQYF. CDR3 DNA: TGTGCCATCAGGGGACAGGACGGATACTACGAGCAGTACTTC.

This clonotype was detected ten times or more. V is TRBV28 and J is TRBJ1-6, with TRBD1 matching 9 bases. This CDR3 has 15 amino acids. V dropped 2 bases and J dropped 8; count of bases not matched to a gene: 4. The germline V gene has CDR1 MDHEN and CDR2 SYDVKM. The CDR3 sequence is CASSLLGQGYSPLHF. The CDR3 DNA reads TGTGCCAGCAGTTTACTGGGACAGGGTTATTCACCCCTCCACTTT.

This clonotype was observed at least ten times. The V call is TRBV27, the J call TRBJ1-5, with 8 bases that match TRBD1. The CDR3 covers 13 residues. J gave up 7 bases and V 6 bases, and 5 bases lay outside the gene matches. CDR1 and CDR2 from the germline V gene are MNHEY and SMNVEV (reference sequence). CDR3 DNA: TGTGCCAGCAGAAAGACAGGGGACCAGCCCCAGCATTTT. It is translated as CASRKTGDQPQHF.

In this sample, this clonotype turned up many times. This chain joins TRBV6-2 or TRBV6-3 and TRBJ1-5; no firm D call. This CDR3 comprises 14 residues. Per the germline V gene, CDR1 is MNHEY and CDR2 is SVGEGT. The V gene lost 5 bases and the J gene lost 6 bases, with 14 bases spanning the gap. CDR3 DNA sequence: TGTGCCAGCAGTCCGGATACGGGCAGTCAGCCCCAGCATTTT. Encoded protein: CASSPDTGSQPQHF.

There are many counts of this clonotype. The chain links TRBV5-1 to TRBJ2-4; D unclear. CDR1 is SGHRS, CDR2 YFSETQ, per germline. Trimming left V 2 bases short and J 2 bases short, with 14 bases between. This CDR3 contains 16 residues. DNA for the CDR3: TGCGCCAGCAGCTTTTACCCACTACTTCCCAAAAACATTCAGTACTTC. Translation gives CASSFYPLLPKNIQYF.

This clonotype was seen a few times. The rearrangement joins TRBV20-1 to TRBJ2-2; 9 bases fit TRBD1. The CDR3 has 14 amino acids. CDR1 is DFQATT, CDR2 SNEGSKA, per germline (reference sequence). J lost 2 bases, V lost 7 bases, and 5 bases had no gene match. This CDR3 is CSVAGQGNTGELFF. CDR3 coding DNA: TGCAGTGTTGCGGGACAGGGAAACACCGGGGAGCTGTTTTTT.

This chain links TRBV28 with TRBJ2-7; TRBD2 matches 8 bases. This CDR3 is built from 15 residues. Losses at the gene ends were 3 bases for V and 6 bases for J; bases not matched to a gene: 10. Germline loops: CDR1 MDHEN, CDR2 SYDVKM. As DNA, the CDR3 is TGTGCCAGCAGTTTGGGTGGAGCGGGAGTGGGCGAGCAGTACTTC. This sequence encodes CASSLGGAGVGEQYF.

The J gene is TRBJ1-1, the V gene TRBV7-8; D unclear. CDR3 length equals 12 residues. V gave up 1 base and J gave up 8 bases, with 8 bases separating them. CDR1 and CDR2 from the germline V gene are SGHVS and FQNEAQ. CDR3 in amino acids: CASSLVAGEAFF. CDR3 bases: TGTGCCAGCAGCTTAGTAGCCGGGGAAGCTTTCTTT.

This clonotype was detected ten times or more. The chain employs TRBV12-3 or TRBV12-4 and TRBJ2-7; the match to TRBD2 covers 15 bases. The CDR3 covers 15 residues. The junction had 6 bases not matched to a gene; V was cut back by 6 bases and J by 6 bases. CDR3 DNA: TGTGCCAGCAGAAGCTCGGGACTAGCGGGAGGCGAGCAGTACTTC. Its translation is CASRSSGLAGGEQYF.

The sample holds a few counts of this clonotype. The rearrangement joins TRBV2 to TRBJ2-7, with TRBD1 matching over 10 bases. Germline CDR1 SNHLY, CDR2 FYNNEI. V dropped 6 bases and J dropped 5; count of bases not matched to a gene: 10. The CDR3 extends over 15 amino acids. CDR3 protein: CASSIRTGGLDEQYF. In DNA, the CDR3 is TGTGCCAGCAGCATCAGGACAGGGGGATTGGACGAGCAGTACTTC.

The J gene is TRBJ2-7, the V gene TRBV28; D not certain. The CDR3 extends over 13 amino acids. Germline CDR1 reads MDHEN; CDR2 reads SYDVKM. V lost 7 bases to trimming and J lost 0 bases, with 10 bases between them. This CDR3 reads CASTLTNSYEQYF. CDR3 DNA sequence: TGTGCCAGCACCCTCACCAACTCCTACGAGCAGTACTTC.

Of note for this clonotype: A much bigger clone sits one base away, suggesting this may be a read error. V is TRBV6-5 and J is TRBJ2-2, with no clear D. Germline V CDR1 and CDR2: MNHEY, SVGAGI. The CDR3 length is 10 residues. Trimming left V 8 bases short and J 9 bases short, with 7 bases between. The CDR3 DNA is TGTGCCAGCCAGGTCTGGGAGCTGTTTTTT. It yields the protein CASQVWELFF.

This clonotype was seen more than once but under ten times. The chain joins TRBV12-3 or TRBV12-4 to TRBJ2-5, with a possible D match to TRBD1 (5 bases). V lost 4 bases, J lost 5 bases, and 14 bases lay in between. CDR3 size: 14 residues. The CDR3 region has the DNA TGTGCCAGCAGTTCCGGACACCCTCCGGAGACCCAGTACTTC. It codes for CASSSGHPPETQYF.

This clonotype was seen at least ten times. The chain has TRBV12-3 or TRBV12-4 and TRBJ2-7; D gene uncertain. V lost 1 base, J lost 5 bases, and 6 bases lay in between. The CDR3 loop spans 12 amino acids. The CDR3 region has the DNA TGTGCCAGCAGTTTAGACCCGAACGAGCAGTACTTC. It encodes CASSLDPNEQYF.